This T cell receptor (beta chain) was identified in a study of shared T cell receptors in the human thymus. With 4 bases clipped from V and 12 bases from J, the junction kept 15 bases outside the gene matches. The germline gives CDR1 LGHNA, CDR2 YSLEER. The CDR3 spans 17 residues. Data came from immunoSEQ multiplex PCR; TCRdb stores just in-frame clones and leaves some out. The sample holds some 660,000 clones, over 75% seen once. This sample was shared with a second study, whose subject was human thymus T cells. That report notes: Immunologically healthy infants in Finland undergoing congenital heart defect surgery were the donors. The study used thymus tissue resected during corrective heart surgery. Related work found strong thymic repertoire overlap between unrelated individuals.

This TCR was recovered from a boy under two years old with a congenital heart defect. This chain connects TRBV4-3 to TRBJ2-1, with 13 bases aligning to TRBD2. The sequencing input was thymocytes. In DNA, the CDR3 is TGCGCCAGCAGCCGGGGACTAGCGGGGACGGGTGTAAAAGTGCAGTTCTTC. Translating it yields CASSRGLAGTGVKVQFF.